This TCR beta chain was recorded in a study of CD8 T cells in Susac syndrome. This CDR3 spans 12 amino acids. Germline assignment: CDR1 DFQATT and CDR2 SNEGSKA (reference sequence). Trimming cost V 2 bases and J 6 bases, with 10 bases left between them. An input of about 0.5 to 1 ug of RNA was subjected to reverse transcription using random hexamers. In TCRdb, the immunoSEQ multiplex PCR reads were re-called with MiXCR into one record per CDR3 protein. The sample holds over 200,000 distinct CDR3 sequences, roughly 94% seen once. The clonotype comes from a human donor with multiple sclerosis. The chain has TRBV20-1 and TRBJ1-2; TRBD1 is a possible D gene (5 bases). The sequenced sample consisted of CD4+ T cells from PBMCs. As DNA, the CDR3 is TGCAGTGCTAGACTGGGGGTAGATGGCTACACCTTC. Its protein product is CSARLGVDGYTF.